The T cell receptor beta chain under discussion was sequenced for a study of beta chain features in type 1 diabetes. General study findings and limits: VDJ junctions from patients with type 1 diabetes contained fewer insertions and more deletions. Within each of all four CD4+ subsets, Type 1 diabetes patients had TCRB CDR3s that were moderately but significantly shorter.

The CDR3 contains 11 residues. The V end was cut by 6 bases, the J end by 10 bases, with 12 bases between. Germline assignment: CDR1 LNHNV and CDR2 YYDKDF (reference sequence). Details on this clone: Its antigen remains unknown.

Expressed TCRB transcripts were sequenced because the entire RNA isolate underwent reverse transcription. Each sample of naive, central memory or regulatory T cells had, on average, around 3.5 million reads. Clones were sequenced by immunoSEQ multiplex PCR, and TCRdb holds only the in-frame ones, with some missing. This table holds over 200,000 clones, about a tenth found once. CD4+ naive, central memory, regulatory and stem cell-like memory subsets were isolated by sorting on CD45RO/CCR7/CD25/CD127/CD95/CD27. The source material was naive CD4+ T cells from blood. The TCR was taken from a man younger than 45 with type 1 diabetes. The chain recombines TRBV15 with TRBJ1-1; D is unresolved. The DNA of the CDR3 is TGTGCCACCAGGATCCCAGAGGTAGCTTTCTTT. It codes for CATRIPEVAFF.